The 30 T cell receptor beta chains reported below all come from one sample, sequenced in a study of identical twins. TCRdb recomputed calls from the 5' RACE reads with MiXCR, one row per CDR3 protein. In the table there are roughly 240,000 distinct CDR3 sequences, roughly 7% of which are singletons. The sample was also reused in another study, on yellow fever vaccine responses in identical twins.

What was sequenced was memory (CD45RO+) T cells sorted from blood. The receptor set was obtained from a woman aged 18-29 years in good health.

This clonotype has just a few counts. V gene TRBV24-1 combines with J gene TRBJ2-1; TRBD2 matches at 11 bases. The V gene's germline CDR1 is KGHDR and CDR2 SFDVKD. There are 14 residues in the CDR3. The V gene end was trimmed by 7 bases and the J gene end by 7 bases; junction bases not matched to a gene: 5. The chain's CDR3 is CATSHLAGGNEQFF. The CDR3 bases are TGTGCCACCAGCCACCTAGCGGGAGGAAATGAGCAGTTCTTC.

This clonotype was picked up many times. V gene TRBV4-1 combines with J gene TRBJ2-5; 9 bases fit TRBD2. From germline, CDR1 is MGHRA and CDR2 YSYEKL. Trimming cost V 2 bases and J 2 bases; bases outside gene matches: 12. The CDR3 spans 18 residues. The CDR3 sequence is CASSQKISMAGGQETQYF. As DNA, the CDR3 is TGCGCCAGCAGCCAAAAAATATCCATGGCGGGAGGGCAAGAGACCCAGTACTTC.

The chain recombines TRBV5-1 with TRBJ2-3; tentatively, D is TRBD1 (6 bases). The CDR3 is 15 residues long. V was trimmed by 0 bases and J by 4 bases, leaving 12 bases between them. Germline CDR1 and CDR2: SGHRS and YFSETQ. The CDR3 sequence is CASSLVGRGPDTQYF. The CDR3 region has the DNA TGCGCCAGCAGCTTGGTAGGCAGGGGACCAGATACGCAGTATTTT.

The V and J genes are TRBV5-6 and TRBJ2-3; 7 positions agree with TRBD2. In germline, CDR1 is SGHDT, CDR2 YYEEEE. The CDR3 contains 15 residues. The trim removed 4 bases at V and 3 bases at J, leaving 8 bases unmatched. CDR3 sequence (DNA): TGTGCCAGCAGCCCCGGCGGGAGAAGAACAGATACGCAGTATTTT. It specifies CASSPGGRRTDTQYF.

This clonotype occurred many times. The chain is built from TRBV12-3 or TRBV12-4 and TRBJ2-2; D gene unclear. Trimming removed 8 bases from V and 1 base from J, with 8 bases in between. The CDR3 totals 13 residues. The DNA for the CDR3 is TGTGCCAGCGGCGGCAGGAACACCGGGGAGCTGTTTTTT. This sequence encodes CASGGRNTGELFF.

The V call is TRBV18, the J call TRBJ2-2; 13 nucleotides match TRBD2. After removal of 2 bases from V and 6 bases from J, the junction contained 6 bases not matched to a gene. The CDR3 loop spans 17 amino acids. Germline assignment: CDR1 KGHSH and CDR2 LQKENI. The CDR3 loop reads CASSPRTSGSISGELFF. The CDR3 bases are TGTGCCAGCTCACCAAGGACTAGCGGGAGTATCTCCGGGGAGCTGTTTTTT.

This clonotype has just a few counts. The chain carries TRBV10-3 and TRBJ1-1, with a tentative D call TRBD1 (5 bases). V lost 1 base and J lost 1, with 10 bases in between. CDR1 is ENHRY, CDR2 SYGVKD, per germline. The CDR3 has 15 residues. Here the CDR3 DNA reads TGTGCCATCAGTGAGTGGGGCAATCAGAACACTGAAGCTTTCTTT. This gives the protein CAISEWGNQNTEAFF.

This clonotype has a count of ten or more. V usage is TRBV5-1 and J usage is TRBJ2-1, with no clear D. Trimming took 0 bases from V and 0 from J, leaving 4 bases between them. Germline V gene sequence: CDR1 SGHRS, CDR2 YFSETQ. This CDR3 is built from 14 residues. CDR3 sequence: CASSLVSSYNEQFF. The CDR3, as DNA: TGCGCCAGCAGCTTGGTCAGCTCCTACAATGAGCAGTTCTTC.

With regard to this clonotype: This may arise from a read error, as a much more abundant clone is one base away. The J gene is TRBJ2-3, the V gene TRBV12-3 or TRBV12-4; TRBD2 aligns across 8 bases. The CDR3 loop spans 19 amino acids. V was pared by 7 bases and J by 6 bases, with 24 bases of the junction left unmatched. In DNA form, the CDR3 reads TGTGCCAGCAACCAGGGTAGCGGGATCTTCGAAGGGCCATCGGATACGCAGTATTTT. It encodes CASNQGSGIFEGPSDTQYF.

This clonotype was counted many times. This chain joins TRBV4-1 and TRBJ2-6; D is unclear. The CDR3 is 17 amino acids. Between the trimmed V and J ends, which lost 0 bases and 2 bases, there was a span of 11 bases. Germline CDR1 and CDR2: MGHRA and YSYEKL. The CDR3 loop reads CASSQDGPGAGANVLTF. DNA for the CDR3: TGCGCCAGCAGCCAAGATGGACCAGGAGCTGGGGCCAACGTCCTGACTTTC.

This clonotype was picked up many times. The chain has TRBV11-2 and TRBJ2-5; D is uncertain. The CDR3 spans 13 residues. Trimming cost V 0 bases and J 2 bases, with 4 bases left between them. CDR1 is SGHAT and CDR2 is FQNNGV in the germline V gene. The CDR3 nucleotides read TGTGCCAGCAGCTTAGAATGGCAAGAGACCCAGTACTTC. Translated, it gives CASSLEWQETQYF.

This clonotype came up many times. The chain links TRBV19 to TRBJ1-1, with D hard to call. CDR1 LNHDA and CDR2 SQIVND come from the germline V gene (reference sequence). The V end lost 5 bases, the J end lost 14 bases, and 18 bases lay between the germline ends. The CDR3 loop spans 12 amino acids. The CDR3, as DNA: TGTGCCAGTAGTCAACCCTTGACCTACCCCTTCTTT. Translation gives CASSQPLTYPFF.

This clonotype has just a few counts. This chain connects TRBV9 to TRBJ2-3; TRBD2 aligns across 13 bases. Germline V gene sequence: CDR1 SGDLS, CDR2 YYNGEE. The junction had 4 bases not matched to a gene; V was cut back by 4 bases and J by 2 bases. The length of the CDR3 is 16 residues. The CDR3 is CASSTGTSGVTDTQYF. The CDR3 nucleotides are TGTGCCAGCAGCACCGGGACTAGCGGGGTCACAGATACGCAGTATTTT.

The chain combines TRBV20-1 with TRBJ1-2; D is ambiguous. V was trimmed by 5 bases and J by 6 bases, leaving 16 bases between them. This CDR3 has 13 amino acids. Germline CDR1 is DFQATT and CDR2 is SNEGSKA (reference sequence). The CDR3 DNA is TGCAGTGCTTACCCGGGAAGGGTGGATGGCTACACCTTC. Amino acid sequence: CSAYPGRVDGYTF.

This chain links TRBV5-1 with TRBJ2-7; 9 bases agree with TRBD2. V shed 4 bases and J 2 bases; nucleotides not matched to a gene: 7. The CDR3 runs 15 residues. Germline CDR1 and CDR2: SGHRS and YFSETQ. This CDR3 reads CASSPGPSGAYEQYF. In nucleotides, the CDR3 is TGCGCCAGCAGCCCTGGGCCTAGCGGGGCCTACGAGCAGTACTTC.

This clonotype was seen many times. The chain carries TRBV12-3 or TRBV12-4 and TRBJ2-3; TRBD2 agrees at 7 bases. The CDR3 has 15 residues. V trimming: 6 bases; J trimming: 3 bases; junction bases outside the gene matches: 9. The CDR3 nucleotides are TGTGCCAGCAGCCAAGCCCGACTAGCAACAGATACGCAGTATTTT. As protein: CASSQARLATDTQYF.

This clonotype was recorded many times. The chain carries TRBV28 and TRBJ2-1; D not resolved. This CDR3 region has 12 residues. Germline values: CDR1 MDHEN, CDR2 SYDVKM. Trimming cost V 4 bases and J 2 bases, with 3 bases left between them. CDR3 nucleotides: TGTGCCAGCAGTTCAACCTACAATGAGCAGTTCTTC. This gives the protein CASSSTYNEQFF. Full variable domain (missing parts from reference TRBV28 and TRBJ2-1): DVKVTQSSRYLVKRTGEKVFLECVQDMDHENMFWYRQDPGLGLRLIYFSYDVKMKEKGDIPEGYSVSREKKERFSLILESASTNQTSMYLCASSSTYNEQFFGPGTRLTVL.

This clonotype has only a few counts. V gene TRBV20-1 combines with J gene TRBJ2-2; 7 positions match TRBD2. This CDR3 region has 14 residues. The junction had 2 bases not matched to a gene; V was cut back by 1 base and J by 3 bases. Germline CDR1 is DFQATT and CDR2 is SNEGSKA (reference sequence). CDR3 region: CSARVAGDTGELFF. The CDR3, as DNA: TGCAGTGCTAGAGTTGCGGGAGACACCGGGGAGCTGTTTTTT.

This clonotype appeared many times. The chain is built from TRBV6-5 and TRBJ2-2; TRBD2 aligns across 7 bases. Losses at the gene ends were 11 bases for V and 7 bases for J; bases not matched to a gene: 7. From germline, CDR1 is MNHEY and CDR2 SVGAGI. This CDR3 spans 12 amino acids. CDR3 loop: CAVGREFGELFF. DNA for the CDR3: TGTGCCGTAGGGCGGGAGTTCGGGGAGCTGTTTTTT.

Turning to this clonotype: This could be a read error, since a much larger clone is one nucleotide away. The chain employs TRBV2 and TRBJ2-2, with D maybe TRBD2 (5 bases). V was pared by 6 bases and J by 0 bases, with 23 bases between. CDR3 length equals 19 residues. In germline, CDR1 is SNHLY, CDR2 FYNNEI. This CDR3 is CASSGIASDYATNTGELFF. The CDR3 DNA reads TGTGCCAGCAGCGGCATCGCTTCAGACTACGCAACGAACACCGGGGAGCTGTTTTTT.

This clonotype was found a few times. Germline and junction disagree at one end, which may indicate a read error. J is TRBJ2-1 and V is TRBV20-1, with 9 positions matching TRBD2. This CDR3 spans 16 amino acids. Germline CDR1 DFQATT, CDR2 SNEGSKA (reference sequence). Here the CDR3 DNA reads TGCAGTGCGAGAGTAGCGGGAGCGCCTCCCTACAATGAGCAGTTCTTC. It yields the protein CSARVAGAPPYNEQFF.

This clonotype was counted at least ten times. This chain connects TRBV12-3 or TRBV12-4 to TRBJ2-2; the D is unclear. This CDR3 is 12 amino acids long. The germline V and J ends were trimmed by 2 bases and 7 bases, with 5 bases remaining between them. Written as DNA, the CDR3 is TGTGCCAGCAGTTTATGGGGCGGGGAGCTGTTTTTT. It yields the protein CASSLWGGELFF.

This clonotype was detected ten times or more. This chain uses TRBV12-3 or TRBV12-4 with TRBJ2-7, with D unclear. The CDR3 sequence is 13 residues long. V was clipped by 1 base and J by 0 bases, with 4 bases between them. The CDR3 DNA reads TGTGCCAGCAGTTTAGGTCTCTCCTACGAGCAGTACTTC. This encodes CASSLGLSYEQYF.

The chain links TRBV2 to TRBJ2-1; 16 nucleotides match TRBD2. Per germline, CDR1 SNHLY and CDR2 FYNNEI. The CDR3 has 20 amino acids. Trimming at V came to 5 bases and at J to 0 bases, leaving 10 bases not matched to a gene. The CDR3 reads CASSPRGTSGRVGSYNEQFF. The CDR3 region has the DNA TGTGCCAGCAGTCCAAGGGGGACTAGCGGGAGGGTGGGCTCCTACAATGAGCAGTTCTTC.

This chain's CDR3 is CASSRTLEETQYF. CDR3 bases: TGCGCCAGCAGTCGGACCCTGGAGGAGACCCAGTACTTC. The rearrangement links TRBV4-1 to TRBJ2-5; D is undetermined. In germline, CDR1 is MGHRA, CDR2 YSYEKL. There are 13 residues in the CDR3. Trimming took 6 bases from V and 5 from J, leaving 13 bases between them.

The chain has TRBV7-2 and TRBJ2-7; tentative D call: TRBD2 (6 bases). Germline V CDR1 and CDR2: SGHTA, FQGNSA. The CDR3 runs to 14 residues. The ends were cut back, 6 bases at V and 2 bases at J, with 14 bases in the middle. In DNA form, the CDR3 reads TGTGCCAGCAGATATAGCGGTTCTACCTACGAGCAGTACTTC. Translated: CASRYSGSTYEQYF.

This clonotype has at least ten counts. The chain has TRBV20-1 and TRBJ2-5, with 8 bases identical to TRBD1. This CDR3 is built from 14 residues. V was clipped by 6 bases and J by 5 bases; unmatched bases: 11. Germline V CDR1 and CDR2: DFQATT, SNEGSKA (reference sequence). The CDR3 sequence is CSASGQGVFETQYF. CDR3 DNA sequence: TGCAGTGCAAGCGGACAGGGTGTTTTTGAGACCCAGTACTTC.

This clonotype is medium-sized (0.01 to 0.1%). The chain is built from TRBV7-2 and TRBJ2-1, with 8 bases that match TRBD2. With V trimmed by 5 bases and J by 6 bases, 12 bases remained unmatched. CDR3 length equals 16 residues. Germline V gene lookup returns CDR1 SGHTA and CDR2 FQGNSA. The DNA for the CDR3 is TGTGCCAGCAGCCCCGCGAGCGGGAGCTTCGTCAATGAGCAGTTCTTC. This encodes CASSPASGSFVNEQFF.

This clonotype was picked up many times. The V and J genes are TRBV15 and TRBJ2-1; 9 nucleotides line up with TRBD2. CDR3 size: 15 residues. V was pared by 4 bases and J by 1 base, with 2 bases of the junction left unmatched. Per the germline V gene, CDR1 is LNHNV and CDR2 is YYDKDF (reference sequence). The CDR3 here is CATSKTSGSYNEQFF. DNA of the CDR3: TGTGCCACCAGCAAAACTAGCGGGTCCTACAATGAGCAGTTCTTC.

The chain links TRBV6-4 to TRBJ2-1, with 9 bases aligning to TRBD2. The CDR3 sequence is 15 residues long. The J segment lost 4 bases and the V segment lost 3 bases, leaving 4 bases of the junction unmatched. In germline, CDR1 is MRHNA, CDR2 SNTAGT. The CDR3 here is CASSDGTSPYNEQFF. CDR3 DNA: TGTGCCAGCAGTGATGGGACTAGCCCTTACAATGAGCAGTTCTTC.